One T cell receptor beta chain is described in this entry. These data originate in a study of blood T cell repertoires in COVID-19. As for the study in general: PBMCs, B-cell-depleted T cells, or T cells provided the cDNA or gDNA that made up the material.

In the source study's methods: Amplification with reference gene primers provided the estimates of nucleated cell counts. Sequencing was performed with immunoSEQ multiplex PCR; in TCRdb, only in-frame clones are kept and a portion is missing. V and J calls plus clone size are reproduced from that table; the DNA served to infer D and trimming. The table has more than 110,000 clones, more than 75% seen once. Germline CDR1 LNHDA, CDR2 SQIVND (reference sequence). Trimming at V came to 10 bases and at J to 4 bases, leaving 12 bases not matched to a gene. This CDR3 has 14 residues. The sequenced sample consisted of peripheral blood. The TCR originated in a man older than 75 with acute or convalescent COVID-19. V gene TRBV19 combines with J gene TRBJ1-2; 7 bases match TRBD1. The CDR3 protein is CATRERDSTYGYTF. The CDR3 bases are TGTGCCACCCGGGAGAGGGACAGCACCTATGGCTACACCTTC.